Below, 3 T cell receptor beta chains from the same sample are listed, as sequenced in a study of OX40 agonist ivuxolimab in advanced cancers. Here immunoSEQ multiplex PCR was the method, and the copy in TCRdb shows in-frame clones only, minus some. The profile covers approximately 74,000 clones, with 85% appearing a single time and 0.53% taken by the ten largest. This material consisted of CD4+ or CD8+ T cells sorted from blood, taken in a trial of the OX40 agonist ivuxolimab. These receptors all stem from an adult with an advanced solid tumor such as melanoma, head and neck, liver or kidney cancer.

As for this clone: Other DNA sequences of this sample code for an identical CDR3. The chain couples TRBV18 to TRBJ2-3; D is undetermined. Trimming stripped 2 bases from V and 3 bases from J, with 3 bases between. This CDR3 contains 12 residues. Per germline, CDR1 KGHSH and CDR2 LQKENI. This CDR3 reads CASSPSTDTQYF. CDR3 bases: TGTGCCAGCTCACCATCGACAGATACGCAGTATTTT.

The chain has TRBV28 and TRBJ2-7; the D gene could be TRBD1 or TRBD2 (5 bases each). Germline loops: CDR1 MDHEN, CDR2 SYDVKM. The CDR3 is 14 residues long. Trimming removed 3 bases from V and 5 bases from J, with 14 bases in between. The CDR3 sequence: CASSFPGTRHEQYF. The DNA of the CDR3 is TGTGCCAGCAGTTTCCCCGGGACCAGGCACGAGCAGTACTTC. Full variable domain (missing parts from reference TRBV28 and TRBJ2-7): DVKVTQSSRYLVKRTGEKVFLECVQDMDHENMFWYRQDPGLGLRLIYFSYDVKMKEKGDIPEGYSVSREKKERFSLILESASTNQTSMYLCASSFPGTRHEQYFGPGTRLTVT.

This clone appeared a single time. In nucleotides, the CDR3 is TGTGCCAGCAGTTATCAAGGGGGGGGCTACACCTTC. Protein: CASSYQGGGYTF. The V call is TRBV2, the J call TRBJ1-2; possibly TRBD1 for D (6 bases). Germline V CDR1 and CDR2: SNHLY, FYNNEI. CDR3 length: 12 amino acids. Trimming removed 5 bases at V and 8 bases at J, with 12 bases between.